This T cell receptor beta chain was identified in a study of CD8 T cells in Susac syndrome. At the level of the study: The Susac syndrome patients were therapy-naive, on corticosteroids, or on intravenous immunoglobulin alone at blood draw.

With random hexamers, reverse transcription was performed on 0.5 to 1 ug of RNA. Each CDR3 protein gets one entry after TCRdb re-called the immunoSEQ multiplex PCR reads with MiXCR. The repertoire holds fewer than 200,000 distinct CDR3 sequences, around 90% seen once, with over 0.075% in the top ten. V shed 3 bases and J 3 bases; nucleotides not matched to a gene: 5. This CDR3 is 14 amino acids long. Looked up from germline, CDR1 is SGHRS and CDR2 is YFSETQ. Sequencing input: CD4+ T cells from PBMCs. The V call is TRBV5-1, the J call TRBJ2-5; 7 bases align to TRBD1. The TCR originated in a human donor with Susac syndrome. The CDR3 region has the DNA TGCGCCAGCAGCTCCGGCGACAGGGAAGAGACCCAGTACTTC. Translation: CASSSGDREETQYF.